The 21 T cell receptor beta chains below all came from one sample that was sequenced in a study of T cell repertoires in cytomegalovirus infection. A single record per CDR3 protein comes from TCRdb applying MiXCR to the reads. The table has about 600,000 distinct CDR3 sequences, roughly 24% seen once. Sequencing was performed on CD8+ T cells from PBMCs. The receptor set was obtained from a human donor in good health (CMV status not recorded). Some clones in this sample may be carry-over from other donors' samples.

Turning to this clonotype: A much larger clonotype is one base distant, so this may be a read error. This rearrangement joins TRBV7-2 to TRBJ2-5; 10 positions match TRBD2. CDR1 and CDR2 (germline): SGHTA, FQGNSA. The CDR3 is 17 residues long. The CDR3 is CVSSLILERGGRETQYF. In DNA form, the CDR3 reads TGTGTCAGCAGCTTAATACTAGAGCGGGGGGGCCGGGAGACCCAGTACTTC.

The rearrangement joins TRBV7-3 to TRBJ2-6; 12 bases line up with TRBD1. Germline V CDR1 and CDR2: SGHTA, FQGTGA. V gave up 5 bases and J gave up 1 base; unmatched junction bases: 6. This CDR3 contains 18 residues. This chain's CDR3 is CASSPRDRGLSGANVLTF. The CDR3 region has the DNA TGTGCCAGCAGCCCTCGGGACAGGGGGCTTTCTGGGGCCAACGTCCTGACTTTC.

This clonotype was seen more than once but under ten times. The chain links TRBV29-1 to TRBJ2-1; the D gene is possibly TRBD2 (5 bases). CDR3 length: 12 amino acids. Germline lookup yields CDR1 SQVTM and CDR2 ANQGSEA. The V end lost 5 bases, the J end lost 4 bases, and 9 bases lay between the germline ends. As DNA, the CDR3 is TGCAGCGTTAGGGAGATATACAATGAGCAGTTCTTC. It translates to CSVREIYNEQFF.

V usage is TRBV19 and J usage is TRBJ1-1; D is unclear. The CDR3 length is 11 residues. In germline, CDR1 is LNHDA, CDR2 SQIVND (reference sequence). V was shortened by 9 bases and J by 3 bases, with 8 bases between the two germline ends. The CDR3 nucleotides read TGTGCCAGCCATAGGGACACTGAAGCTTTCTTT. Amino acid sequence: CASHRDTEAFF.

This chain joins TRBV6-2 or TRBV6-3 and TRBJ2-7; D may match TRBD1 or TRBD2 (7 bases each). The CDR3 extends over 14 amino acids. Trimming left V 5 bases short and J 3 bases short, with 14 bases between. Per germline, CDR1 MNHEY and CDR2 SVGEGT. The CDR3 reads CASSPSGGDYEQYV. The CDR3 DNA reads TGTGCCAGCAGTCCCTCAGGGGGGGACTACGAGCAGTACGTC.

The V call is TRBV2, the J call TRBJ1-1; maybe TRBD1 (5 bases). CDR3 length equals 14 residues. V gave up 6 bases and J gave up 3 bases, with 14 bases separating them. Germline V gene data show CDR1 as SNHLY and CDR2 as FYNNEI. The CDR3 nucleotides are TGTGCCAGCAGCTATTTGGGGGGATACACTGAAGCTTTCTTT. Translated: CASSYLGGYTEAFF.

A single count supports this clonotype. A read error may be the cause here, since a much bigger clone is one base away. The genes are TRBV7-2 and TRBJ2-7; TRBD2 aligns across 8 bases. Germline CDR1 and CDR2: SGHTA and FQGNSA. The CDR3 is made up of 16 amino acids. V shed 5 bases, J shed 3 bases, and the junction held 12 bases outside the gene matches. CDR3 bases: TGTGCCAGCAGCCTCAGCGGGGGACTGAATGGCTACGAGCAGTACTTC. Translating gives CASSLSGGLNGYEQYF.

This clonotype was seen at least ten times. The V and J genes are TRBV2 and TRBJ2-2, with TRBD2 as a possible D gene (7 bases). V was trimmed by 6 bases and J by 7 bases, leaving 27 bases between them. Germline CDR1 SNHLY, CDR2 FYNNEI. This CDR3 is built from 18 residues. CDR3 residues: CASSIPRGAYLSSGELFF. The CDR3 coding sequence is TGTGCCAGCAGCATACCTCGGGGGGCTTATCTCTCCAGCGGGGAGCTGTTTTTT.

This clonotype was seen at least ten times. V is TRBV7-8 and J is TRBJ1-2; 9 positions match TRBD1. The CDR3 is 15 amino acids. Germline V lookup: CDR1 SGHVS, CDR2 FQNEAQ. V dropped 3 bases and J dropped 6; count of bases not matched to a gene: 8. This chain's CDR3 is CASSLRGTGLNGYTF. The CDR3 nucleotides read TGTGCCAGCAGCTTGCGCGGGACAGGGTTAAATGGCTACACCTTC.

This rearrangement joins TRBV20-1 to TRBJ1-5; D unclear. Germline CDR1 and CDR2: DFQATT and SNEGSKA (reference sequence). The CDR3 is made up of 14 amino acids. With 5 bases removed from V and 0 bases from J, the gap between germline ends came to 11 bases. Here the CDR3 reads CSAFRAYSNQPQHF. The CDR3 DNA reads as TGCAGTGCTTTCCGGGCTTATAGCAATCAGCCCCAGCATTTT.

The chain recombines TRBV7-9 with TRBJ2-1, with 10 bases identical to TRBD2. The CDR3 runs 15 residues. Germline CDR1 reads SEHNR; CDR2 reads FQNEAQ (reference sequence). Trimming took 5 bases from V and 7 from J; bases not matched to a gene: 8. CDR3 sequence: CASSQGGTSVNEQFF. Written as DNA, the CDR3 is TGTGCCAGCAGCCAAGGGGGGACTAGCGTGAATGAGCAGTTCTTC.

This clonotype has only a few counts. The CDR3 nucleotides read TGTGCCAGCAGCTTAGCCCGGGACTCCGGAAACACCATATATTTT. It translates to CASSLARDSGNTIYF. The chain recombines TRBV7-9 with TRBJ1-3; possibly TRBD1 for D (5 bases). The CDR3 has 15 amino acids. Trimming left V 0 bases short and J 4 bases short, with 10 bases between. Germline loops: CDR1 SEHNR, CDR2 FQNEAQ (reference sequence). Drawing the rest from reference TRBV7-9 and TRBJ1-3, the complete variable domain is DTGVSQNPRHKITKRGQNVTFRCDPISEHNRLYWYRQTLGQGPEFLTYFQNEAQLEKSRLLSDRFSAERPKGSFSTLEIQRTEQGDSAMYLCASSLARDSGNTIYFGEGSWLTVV.

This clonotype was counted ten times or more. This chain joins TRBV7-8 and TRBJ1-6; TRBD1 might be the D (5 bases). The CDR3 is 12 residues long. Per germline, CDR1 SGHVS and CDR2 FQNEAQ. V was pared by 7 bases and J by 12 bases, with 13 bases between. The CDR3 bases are TGTGCCAGCAACCGTCCGGGGGGACCCCTCCACTTT. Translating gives CASNRPGGPLHF.

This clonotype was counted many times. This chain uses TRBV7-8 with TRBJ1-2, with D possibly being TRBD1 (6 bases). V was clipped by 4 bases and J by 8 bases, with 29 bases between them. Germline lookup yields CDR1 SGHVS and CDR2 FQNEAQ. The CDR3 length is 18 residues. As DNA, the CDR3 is TGTGCCAGCAGCTCCATTGACAGGAGGGATCAACAGGAGGACGGCTACACCTTC. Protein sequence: CASSSIDRRDQQEDGYTF.

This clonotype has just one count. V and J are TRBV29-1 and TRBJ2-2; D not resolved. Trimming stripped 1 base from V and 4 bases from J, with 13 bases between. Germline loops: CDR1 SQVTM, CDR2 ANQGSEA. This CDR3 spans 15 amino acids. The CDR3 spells CSVEGLPNSTGELFF. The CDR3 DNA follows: TGCAGCGTTGAAGGTTTACCAAACAGCACCGGGGAGCTGTTTTTT.

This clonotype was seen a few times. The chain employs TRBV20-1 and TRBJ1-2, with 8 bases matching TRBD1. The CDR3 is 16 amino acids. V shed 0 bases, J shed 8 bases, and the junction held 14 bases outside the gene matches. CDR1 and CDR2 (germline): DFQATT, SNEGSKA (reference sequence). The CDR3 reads CSARDRYRGSDGGYTF. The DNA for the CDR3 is TGCAGTGCTAGAGATCGGTACAGGGGGTCCGATGGAGGCTACACCTTC.

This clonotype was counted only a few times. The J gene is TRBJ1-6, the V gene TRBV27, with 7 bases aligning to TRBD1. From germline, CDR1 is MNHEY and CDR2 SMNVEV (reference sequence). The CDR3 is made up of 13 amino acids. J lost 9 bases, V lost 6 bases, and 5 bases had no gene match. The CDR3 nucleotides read TGTGCCAGCAGGACAGGGACTATTTCACCCCTCCACTTT. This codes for CASRTGTISPLHF.

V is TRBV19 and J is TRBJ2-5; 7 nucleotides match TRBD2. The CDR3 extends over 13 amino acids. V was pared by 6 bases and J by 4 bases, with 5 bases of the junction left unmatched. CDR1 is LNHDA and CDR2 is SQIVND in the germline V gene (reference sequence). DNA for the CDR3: TGTGCCAGTAGGGCGGGGGTACGAGAGACCCAGTACTTC. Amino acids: CASRAGVRETQYF.

The DNA for the CDR3 is TGCGCCAGCAGCCAAGCCGGGGGATGGGACTACAATGAGCAGTTCTTC. Protein sequence: CASSQAGGWDYNEQFF. J is TRBJ2-1 and V is TRBV4-1; a possible D gene is TRBD2 (6 bases). There are 16 residues in the CDR3. The V end lost 1 base, the J end lost 3 bases, and 13 bases lay between the germline ends. From germline, CDR1 is MGHRA and CDR2 YSYEKL.

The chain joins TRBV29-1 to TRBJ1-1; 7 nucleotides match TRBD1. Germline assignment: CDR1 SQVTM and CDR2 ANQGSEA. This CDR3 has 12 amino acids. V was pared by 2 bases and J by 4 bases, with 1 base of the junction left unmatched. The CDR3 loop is CSVETGATEAFF. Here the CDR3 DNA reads TGCAGCGTTGAAACAGGGGCCACTGAAGCTTTCTTT.

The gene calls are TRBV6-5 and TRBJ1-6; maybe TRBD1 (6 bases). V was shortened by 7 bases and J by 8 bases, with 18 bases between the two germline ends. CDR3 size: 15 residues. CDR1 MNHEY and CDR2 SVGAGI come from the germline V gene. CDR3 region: CASTLQGDLHSPLHF. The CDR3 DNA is TGTGCCAGCACCTTACAGGGTGACCTTCATTCACCCCTCCACTTT.